A selection of T cell receptor beta chains follows, all from one sample in a study of control samples from healthy donors and cancer patients. Only in-frame clones appear in the TCRdb table, and some are missing; sequencing was by immunoSEQ multiplex PCR. The table includes about 140,000 clones, more than 90% detected once. The sequencing sample was made of blood. These receptors were obtained from a man aged 25-45 years in good health. Each CDR3 is given with its conserved first and last residue. The D gene is left open where the match is weak. Some rows have no size entry. The others give once, few or many, or a class for an expanded clone.

d_call	clone_size	v_call	j_call	cdr3_length	cdr3_nt	cdr3_aa
.	once	TRBV25-1	TRBJ1-6	15	TGTGCCAGCAGTGGACAGAGCTCCTATAATTCACCCCTCCACTTT	CASSGQSSYNSPLHF
.	.	TRBV11-2	TRBJ1-2	14	TGTGCCAGCAGCTTTGCTCACAGGGTGGGTGGCTACACCTTC	CASSFAHRVGGYTF
.	.	TRBV28	TRBJ2-6	15	TGTGCCAGCAGTTTAATGGCCTCTGGGGCCAACGTCCTGACTTTC	CASSLMASGANVLTF
TRBD1	few	TRBV7-9	TRBJ2-4	15	TGTGCCAGCAGGGGATCCACAGGGGGCCTAAACATTCAGTACTTC	CASRGSTGGLNIQYF
.	.	TRBV7-6	TRBJ1-6	13	TGTGCCAGCAGCTTAGAAGGAAATTCACCCCTCCACTTT	CASSLEGNSPLHF
.	.	TRBV28	TRBJ2-2	13	TGTGCCAGCTCTGGGCCGTACACCGGGGAGCTGTTTTTT	CASSGPYTGELFF
TRBD1	.	TRBV5-4	TRBJ1-2	14	TGTGCCAGCAGCTTGGGGGGACAGGGGTATGGCTACACCTTC	CASSLGGQGYGYTF
.	.	TRBV7-2	TRBJ1-2	11	TGTGCCAGCAGCTTCAAAAATGGCTACACCTTC	CASSFKNGYTF
.	.	TRBV11-2	TRBJ2-1	13	TGTGCCAGCAGCCTCATAGCGAACAATGAGCAGTTCTTC	CASSLIANNEQFF
.	.	TRBV15	TRBJ1-1	16	TGTGCCACCAGCAGAGATTTGAGGCCCCGGAACACTGAAGCTTTCTTT	CATSRDLRPRNTEAFF
.	few	TRBV2	TRBJ2-7	11	TGTGCCAGCAGTGCGCTTTACGAGCAGTACTTC	CASSALYEQYF
TRBD1	.	TRBV28	TRBJ1-3	14	TGTGCCAGCAGAGGGGGCATTCGTCGAAACACCATATATTTT	CASRGGIRRNTIYF
.	.	TRBV11-2	TRBJ2-7	13	TGTGCCAGCCGTGGACTCAACACCTACGAGCAGTACTTC	CASRGLNTYEQYF
TRBD1	.	TRBV19	TRBJ1-2	14	TGTGCCAGTACCCCAGGGGGATCCAACTATGGCTACACCTTC	CASTPGGSNYGYTF
TRBD1	once	TRBV19	TRBJ1-3	14	TGTGCCAGTAACCCACAGGGGGGAGGAAACACCATATATTTT	CASNPQGGGNTIYF
TRBD1	.	TRBV28	TRBJ1-4	15	TGTGCCAGCATCAACCAGGGGGCAACTAATGAAAAACTGTTTTTT	CASINQGATNEKLFF